This entry lists 18 T cell receptor beta chains sequenced from one sample in a study of regulatory and conventional T cells in breast cancer. TCRdb fed the PCR reads into MiXCR, producing one record per CDR3 protein. Among 10,000 or so distinct CDR3 sequences listed, about 35% were seen once. Sequenced material: conventional T cells from blood. The receptors were sampled from a male donor in good health.

Comment on this clonotype: Here the CDR3 omits its conserved ending phenylalanine or tryptophan, so a read error is the likely source. This chain uses TRBV7-9 with TRBJ2-7; TRBD2 aligns across 7 bases. Germline CDR1 reads SEHNR; CDR2 reads FQNEAQ (reference sequence). The CDR3 sequence is 14 residues long. J gave up 7 bases and V 4 bases, and 10 bases lay outside the gene matches. The CDR3 sequence is CASSSIQWGGEQYS. Here the CDR3 DNA reads TGTGCCAGCAGCTCCATTCAGTGGGGGGGAGAGCAGTACTCC.

This clonotype was detected a few times. The chain has TRBV7-2 and TRBJ1-1; tentative D call: TRBD1 (5 bases). This CDR3 is 13 amino acids long. V lost 5 bases, J lost 5 bases, and 12 bases lay in between. CDR1 is SGHTA and CDR2 is FQGNSA in the germline V gene. As DNA, the CDR3 is TGTGCCAGCAGCCCCAGGGTGGGGACTGAAGCTTTCTTT. It is translated as CASSPRVGTEAFF.

The chain couples TRBV11-2 to TRBJ1-3; D ambiguous. The CDR3 runs to 15 residues. Per germline, CDR1 SGHAT and CDR2 FQNNGV. The V end was cut by 4 bases, the J end by 0 bases, with 10 bases between. The CDR3 region is CASSSVGDSGNTIYF. The CDR3 DNA follows: TGTGCCAGCAGCTCGGTTGGGGACTCTGGAAACACCATATATTTT.

V usage is TRBV12-3 or TRBV12-4 and J usage is TRBJ1-5, with D tentatively TRBD1 (5 bases). The V and J ends lost 3 bases and 3 bases respectively, with 21 bases between them. The CDR3 is made up of 18 amino acids. The CDR3 nucleotides are TGTGCCAGCAGTTTTGGCTACGGGACCTCTTCTTACAATCAGCCCCAGCATTTT. Encoded protein: CASSFGYGTSSYNQPQHF.

This clonotype is labeled as medium-sized. V and J are TRBV18 and TRBJ1-1; D remains unclear. The CDR3 runs 13 residues. V was shortened by 4 bases and J by 2 bases, with 8 bases between the two germline ends. From germline, CDR1 is KGHSH and CDR2 LQKENI. This CDR3 reads CASSRTANTEAFF. The CDR3 DNA is TGTGCCAGCTCACGGACGGCTAACACTGAAGCTTTCTTT.

CDR3 DNA: TGTGCCAGCAGTTACTCGCAGGGTCCCCACAATGAGCAGTTCTTC. Translating it yields CASSYSQGPHNEQFF. This sequence joins TRBV6-6 and TRBJ2-1, with D maybe TRBD1 (5 bases). The length of the CDR3 is 15 residues. CDR1 is MNHNY, CDR2 SVGAGI, per germline (reference sequence). V lost 0 bases and J lost 5, with 11 bases in between.

In this sample, this clonotype is medium-sized. This chain links TRBV9 with TRBJ2-5; a possible D gene is TRBD2 (6 bases). Trimming shortened V by 0 bases and J by 4 bases, and 16 bases separated the two germline ends. The CDR3 sequence is 16 residues long. Per germline, CDR1 SGDLS and CDR2 YYNGEE. CDR3 residues: CASSVGAVTSRETQYF. The CDR3 DNA is TGTGCCAGCAGCGTAGGGGCGGTTACTAGCCGAGAGACCCAGTACTTC.

Remarks on this clonotype: The junction and the germline gene differ at one end; a read error may be behind it. The V and J genes are TRBV7-9 and TRBJ1-2; D unclear. The germline gives CDR1 SEHNR, CDR2 FQNEAQ (reference sequence). This CDR3 comprises 16 residues. The CDR3 DNA is TGTGCCGGCAGCTTAGAACCGGTGTTTGCTAACTATGGCTACACCTTC. Its protein is CAGSLEPVFANYGYTF.

By sample share, this clonotype is large. The rearrangement links TRBV10-2 to TRBJ2-3; TRBD2 agrees at 10 bases. This CDR3 has 15 residues. Germline V lookup: CDR1 WSHSY, CDR2 SAAADI. Unmatched junction bases numbered 6, after V lost 5 bases and J lost 4 bases. The CDR3 loop reads CASSLGGLASDTQYF. CDR3 coding DNA: TGCGCCAGCAGTCTAGGGGGACTAGCGTCAGATACGCAGTATTTT.

There are a few counts of this clonotype. The rearrangement uses TRBV20-1 and TRBJ2-7; TRBD2 matches at 14 bases. Germline V gene lookup returns CDR1 DFQATT and CDR2 SNEGSKA (reference sequence). Germline trimming cut 1 base from V and 0 bases from J; bases unmatched to any gene: 2. This CDR3 has 16 amino acids. The CDR3 is CSARGLAGGSSYEQYF. The CDR3 nucleotides read TGCAGTGCTAGAGGACTAGCGGGGGGGAGCTCCTACGAGCAGTACTTC.

This clonotype was seen only once. This rearrangement joins TRBV12-3 or TRBV12-4 to TRBJ1-5; tentatively, D is TRBD1 (5 bases). V lost 6 bases, J lost 4 bases, and 10 bases lay in between. This CDR3 has 13 amino acids. CDR3 in DNA: TGTGCCAGCAGCCTCGGGACTAATCAGCCCCAGCATTTT. As protein: CASSLGTNQPQHF.

As to this clonotype: A much bigger clone sits one base away, suggesting this may be a read error. The chain carries TRBV11-2 and TRBJ2-3; D may be TRBD1 or TRBD2 (5 bases each). Germline CDR1 is SGHAT and CDR2 is FQNNGV. The CDR3 is made up of 14 amino acids. V was shortened by 8 bases and J by 5 bases, with 17 bases between the two germline ends. The CDR3 sequence is CASRPGTARDTQYF. CDR3 bases: TGTGCCAGCCGTCCTGGGACGGCCCGAGATACGCAGTATTTT.

A few counts support this clonotype. This chain connects TRBV11-2 to TRBJ1-2; D ambiguous. The CDR3 is 14 residues long. With 1 base removed from V and 2 bases from J, the gap between germline ends came to 8 bases. From germline, CDR1 is SGHAT and CDR2 FQNNGV. The CDR3 is CASSLGSKNYGYTF. The CDR3 DNA reads TGTGCCAGCAGCTTAGGGTCTAAGAACTATGGCTACACCTTC.

V and J are TRBV5-4 and TRBJ2-7; 10 nucleotides agree with TRBD1. Germline-derived CDR1 and CDR2 are SGHNT and YYREEE (reference sequence). This CDR3 is built from 15 residues. J was trimmed by 6 bases and V by 3 bases; bases with no gene match: 9. CDR3: CASSSKRDRGFEQYF. CDR3 DNA: TGTGCCAGCAGCTCGAAACGGGACAGGGGATTCGAGCAGTACTTC.

The chain recombines TRBV7-2 with TRBJ2-1; 10 bases map to TRBD2. The CDR3 consists of 13 residues. CDR1 and CDR2 (germline): SGHTA, FQGNSA. V lost 4 bases, J lost 10 bases, and 4 bases stayed unmatched. CDR3 residues: CASSSAGLAEQFF. CDR3 nucleotide sequence: TGTGCCAGCAGCTCAGCGGGACTAGCGGAGCAGTTCTTC.

This clonotype showed up just a few times. The V call is TRBV20-1, the J call TRBJ2-2; 9 nucleotides align to TRBD2. The CDR3 is 15 amino acids. The germline V gene encodes CDR1 DFQATT and CDR2 SNEGSKA (reference sequence). J lost 1 base, V lost 3 bases, and 3 bases had no gene match. The DNA of the CDR3 is TGCAGTGCTAGCCATAGCGGGGGGAACACCGGGGAGCTGTTTTTT. The encoded protein is CSASHSGGNTGELFF.

The rearrangement joins TRBV28 to TRBJ2-1; 10 nucleotides align to TRBD2. Germline values: CDR1 MDHEN, CDR2 SYDVKM. The CDR3 totals 14 residues. J was trimmed by 6 bases and V by 5 bases; bases with no gene match: 4. The CDR3 region is CASSLAGVINEQFF. The CDR3 nucleotides are TGTGCCAGCAGTCTAGCGGGGGTTATCAATGAGCAGTTCTTC.

This clonotype is labeled as medium-sized. The CDR3 coding sequence is TGCGCCAGCAGCTCAGGGGGAGAAGAGACCCAGTACTTC. This gives the protein CASSSGGEETQYF. The chain joins TRBV5-1 to TRBJ2-5; 7 bases line up with TRBD1. V shed 3 bases and J 3 bases; nucleotides not matched to a gene: 2. The CDR3 consists of 13 residues. CDR1 is SGHRS, CDR2 YFSETQ, per germline. Looking up the rest from reference TRBV5-1 and TRBJ2-5 gives the full variable domain: KAGVTQTPRYLIKTRGQQVTLSCSPISGHRSVSWYQQTPGQGLQFLFEYFSETQRNKGNFPGRFSGRQFSNSRSEMNVSTLELGDSALYLCASSSGGEETQYFGPGTRLLVL.